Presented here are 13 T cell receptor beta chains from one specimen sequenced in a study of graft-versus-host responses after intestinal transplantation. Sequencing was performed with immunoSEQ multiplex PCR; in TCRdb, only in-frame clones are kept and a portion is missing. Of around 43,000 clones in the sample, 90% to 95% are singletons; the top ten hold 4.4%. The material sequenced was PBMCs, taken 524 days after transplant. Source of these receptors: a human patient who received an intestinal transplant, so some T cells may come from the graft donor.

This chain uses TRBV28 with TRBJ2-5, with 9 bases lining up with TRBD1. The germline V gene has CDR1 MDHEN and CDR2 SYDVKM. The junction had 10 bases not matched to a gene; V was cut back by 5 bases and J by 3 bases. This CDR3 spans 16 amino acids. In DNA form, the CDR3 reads TGTGCCAGCAGTGCGAACAGGGGGCTGGGGAAAGAGACCCAGTACTTC. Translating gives CASSANRGLGKETQYF.

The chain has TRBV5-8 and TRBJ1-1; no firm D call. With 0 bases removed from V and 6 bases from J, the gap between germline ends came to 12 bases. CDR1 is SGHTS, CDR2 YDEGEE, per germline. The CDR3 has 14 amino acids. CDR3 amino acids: CASSLEPGLAEAFF. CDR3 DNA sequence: TGTGCCAGCAGCTTGGAGCCGGGTCTGGCTGAAGCTTTCTTT.

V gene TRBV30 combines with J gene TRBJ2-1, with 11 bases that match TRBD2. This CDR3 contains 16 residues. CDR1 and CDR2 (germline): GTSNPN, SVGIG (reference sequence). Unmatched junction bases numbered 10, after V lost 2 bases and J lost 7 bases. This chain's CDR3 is CAWSPELAGVGNEQFF. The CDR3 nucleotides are TGTGCCTGGAGTCCTGAACTAGCGGGAGTGGGAAATGAGCAGTTCTTC.

The CDR3 loop is CASSLSGQGSNTIYF. The CDR3 DNA reads TGTGCCAGCAGTTTATCGGGACAGGGGAGCAACACCATATATTTT. The chain carries TRBV28 and TRBJ1-3; the match to TRBD1 covers 10 bases. Germline V lookup: CDR1 MDHEN, CDR2 SYDVKM. V lost 1 base to trimming and J lost 7 bases; unmatched junction nucleotides: 4. The CDR3 is 15 amino acids.

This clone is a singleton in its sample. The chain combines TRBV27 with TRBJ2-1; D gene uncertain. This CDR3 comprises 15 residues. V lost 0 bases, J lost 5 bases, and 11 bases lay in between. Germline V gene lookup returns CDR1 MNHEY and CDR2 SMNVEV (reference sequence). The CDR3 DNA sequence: TGTGCCAGCAGTTTATCTGGGGAAATCAACAATGAGCAGTTCTTC. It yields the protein CASSLSGEINNEQFF.

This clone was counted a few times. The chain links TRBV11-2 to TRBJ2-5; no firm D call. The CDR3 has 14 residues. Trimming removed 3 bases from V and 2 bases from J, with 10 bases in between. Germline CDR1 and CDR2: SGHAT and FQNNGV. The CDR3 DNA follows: TGTGCCAGCAGCTTTTCACCGGAGCAAGAGACCCAGTACTTC. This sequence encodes CASSFSPEQETQYF. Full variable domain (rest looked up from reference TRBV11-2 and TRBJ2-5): EAGVAQSPRYKIIEKRQSVAFWCNPISGHATLYWYQQILGQGPKLLIQFQNNGVVDDSQLPKDRFSAERLKGVDSTLKIQPAKLEDSAVYLCASSFSPEQETQYFGPGTRLLVL.

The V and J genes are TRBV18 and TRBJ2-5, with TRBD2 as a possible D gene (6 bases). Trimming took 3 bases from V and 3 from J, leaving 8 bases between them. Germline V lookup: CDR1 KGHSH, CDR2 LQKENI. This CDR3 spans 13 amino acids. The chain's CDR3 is CASSPLAKETQYF. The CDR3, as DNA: TGTGCCAGCTCACCGCTAGCGAAAGAGACCCAGTACTTC.

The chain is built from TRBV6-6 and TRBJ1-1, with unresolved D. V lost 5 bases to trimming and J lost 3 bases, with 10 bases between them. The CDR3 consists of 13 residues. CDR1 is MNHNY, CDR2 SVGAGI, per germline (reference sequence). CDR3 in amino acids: CASSILAHTEAFF. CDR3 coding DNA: TGTGCCAGCAGTATCCTAGCCCACACTGAAGCTTTCTTT.

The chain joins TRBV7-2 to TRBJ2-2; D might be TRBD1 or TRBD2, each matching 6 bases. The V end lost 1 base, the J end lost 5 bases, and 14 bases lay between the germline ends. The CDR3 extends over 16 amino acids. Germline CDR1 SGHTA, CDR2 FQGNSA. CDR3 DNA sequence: TGTGCCAGCAGCTTAGTACAGGGAGGTTGGACCGGGGAGCTGTTTTTT. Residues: CASSLVQGGWTGELFF.

As DNA, the CDR3 is TGTGCCAGCAGTTACTCGACAGGGGTGTGGGGCTACACCTTC. Its protein is CASSYSTGVWGYTF. This chain connects TRBV6-5 to TRBJ1-2, with 8 bases that match TRBD1. The CDR3 runs to 14 residues. Losses at the gene ends were 0 bases for V and 8 bases for J; bases not matched to a gene: 5. CDR1 and CDR2 (germline): MNHEY, SVGAGI.

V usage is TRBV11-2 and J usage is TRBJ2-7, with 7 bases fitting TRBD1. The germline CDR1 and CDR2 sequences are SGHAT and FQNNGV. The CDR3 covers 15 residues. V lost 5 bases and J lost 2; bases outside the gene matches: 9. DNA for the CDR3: TGTGCCAGCAGCGAAGGACAGGACATCCCCTACGAGCAGTACTTC. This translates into CASSEGQDIPYEQYF.

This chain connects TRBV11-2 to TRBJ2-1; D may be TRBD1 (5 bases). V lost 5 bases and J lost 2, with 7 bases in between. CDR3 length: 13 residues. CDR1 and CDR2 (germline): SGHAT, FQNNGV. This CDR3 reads CASSPGTYNEQFF. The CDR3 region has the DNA TGTGCCAGCAGCCCAGGGACCTACAATGAGCAGTTCTTC.

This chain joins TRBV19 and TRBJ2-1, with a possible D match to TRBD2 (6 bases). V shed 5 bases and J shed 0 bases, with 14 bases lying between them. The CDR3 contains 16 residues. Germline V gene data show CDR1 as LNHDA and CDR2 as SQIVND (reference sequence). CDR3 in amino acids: CASSPPRGISYNEQFF. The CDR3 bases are TGTGCCAGTAGTCCCCCTCGCGGGATCTCCTACAATGAGCAGTTCTTC.